This T cell receptor (beta chain) emerged from a study of ipilimumab plus nivolumab after autologous stem cell transplantation. Assay: immunoSEQ multiplex PCR; the TCRdb copy retains only in-frame clones and omits some. The sample has 6,000 to 6,500 clones; over 75% are singletons. This clone showed up just once. V lost 1 base, J lost 2 bases, and 14 bases lay in between. The germline gives CDR1 LNHDA, CDR2 SQIVND (reference sequence). This CDR3 has 16 residues. This receptor was identified in a female donor with multiple myeloma. This sequence joins TRBV19 and TRBJ1-2; no clear D gene. The material was PBMCs, obtained in a trial of ipilimumab plus nivolumab as post-transplant consolidation. In nucleotides, the CDR3 is TGTGCCAGTAGTATAGTTCGAGGGTACGTCAACTATGGCTACACCTTC. It yields the protein CASSIVRGYVNYGYTF.